This TCR beta chain was captured by sequencing in a study of T cells in Graves' hyperthyroidism and ophthalmopathy (dated by TCRdb to about 2019). In terms of the full investigation: Peripheral blood was sampled at the time of initial diagnosis, prior to any treatment. A discovery cohort of 95 to 100 patients, about 43 with Graves' ophthalmopathy and 57 with stable Graves' hyperthyroidism, was used to find distinguishing TCR V-J signatures. Prospective prediction of ophthalmopathy was tested in an independent validation cohort consisting of roughly 19 hyperthyroidism patients and approximately 16 patients who later progressed to ophthalmopathy. The 75 to 100 discovery patients were randomly split 7:3 into training and test sets. Thyroid tissue and blood T-cell repertoires from six or seven Graves' hyperthyroidism patients were also compared in the study. Once sampling was done, hyperthyroidism patients were given methimazole at a starting dose of 30 mg daily, whereas ophthalmopathy patients were given high-dose intravenous methylprednisolone. The paper reports TCR Vbeta CDR3 sequencing of some 140 peripheral blood samples: around 45 ophthalmopathy, under 85 hyperthyroidism and approximately 17 progressor patients.

The TCR beta CDR3 regions were amplified from the RNA transcripts. For the first round of RT-PCR on the TCR CDR3, the HTBI primer set was used together with the Qiagen OneStep RT-PCR kit. A second multiplex PCR round built the libraries, followed by size selection and purification. Paired-end sequencing of the libraries was performed with 100 bp reads on an Illumina HiSeq2000. The original methods were these. SOAPnuke was used to process the raw data, with reads discarded if the reads contained adapters or uncalled bases, had a mean Phred below 15, or lacked an exact constant-primer or identifier match. High-quality paired reads were merged using COPE v1.2.5, and each unique nucleotide sequence was defined as a clonotype. Clonotypes were aligned to IMGT TRBV, TRBD and TRBJ reference segments using MiTCR v1.1. The analysis included only V-J combinations with a frequency above 0.0001, which together covered more than 99% of the repertoires. The TCS score was defined as the ratio of F50 (clonal expansion) to E x V (chaos), calculated using BLOSUM62-based TCRdist between CDR3 peptides within each V-J. Welch's t-statistics and random forest reduced roughly 500 V-J features to around 14, which were used in a naive Bayes classifier (R e1071). TCRdb cleaned the public reads at Q25 with fastp, built clones with MiXCR and kept in-frame beta chains. Every distinct CDR3 protein forms one entry, paired with its most common genes and DNA. These V and J calls originate from TCRdb's pipeline instead of the authors' own analysis. The sample includes about 460,000 distinct CDR3 sequences, with 22% observed a single time. The leading ten clones occupy about half of the sample.

From the cysteine up to the phenylalanine, the CDR3 has a length of 14 residues. The entry retains the CDR3 DNA only, 42 bases that are in frame from base 1. Cut back by 3 bases and 1 base, the V and J ends lie 9 bases apart. CDR1 and CDR2, per the germline V gene, are SGHTA and FQGNSA. This clonotype came up once. Its cognate antigen has yet to be identified. One base away lies a much larger clone, so this may be a sequencing read error. Overall study outcomes, separate from this receptor: No statistical method was used to fix the sample size in advance, and group allocation was not hidden from the investigators. A 13 V-J signature model separated ophthalmopathy from stable hyperthyroidism, with about 90% sensitivity and about 81% specificity in cross-validation and 80%/75% in testing. Most expanded thyroid clonotypes (frequency above 0.001) were also found in blood, which suggests that blood repertoires may mirror thyroid immune responses. In validation, the model predicted progression to ophthalmopathy a median of 6.5 months before onset, with over 55% sensitivity and about 75% specificity.

Ophthalmopathy patients had moderately to severely active disease, Clinical Activity Score of at least 3, NOSPECS grade of at least 4, and duration under 3 months. Exclusion was applied to patients with uncontrolled infections, other autoimmune diseases, pregnancy or lactation. Diagnoses were established on the basis of clinical symptoms, serum thyroxine and TRAb, thyroid ultrasound, and orbital computed tomography. Ficoll-Paque density gradient centrifugation was used to isolate PBMCs from around 10 ml of fresh peripheral blood. Total RNA was extracted with Trizol reagent, and quality was checked on an Agilent 2100 Bioanalyzer.

The chain was built from TRBV7-2 and TRBJ2-5; no confident D gene assignment can be made. Sequencing was done on a sample of blood. This sequence originates from a woman between 65 and 79 years old with Graves' ophthalmopathy. The CDR3 reads CASSFQRTQETQYF. The bases are TGTGCCAGCAGCTTCCAGCGCACCCAAGAGACCCAGTACTTC. The variable domain in full, with residues beyond the CDR3 obtained from the reference TRBV7-2 and TRBJ2-5 genes, is GAGVSQSPSNKVTEKGKDVELRCDPISGHTALYWYRQSLGQGLEFLIYFQGNSAPDKSGLPSDRFSAERTGGSVSTLTIQRTQQEDSAVYLCASSFQRTQETQYFGPGTRLLVL.